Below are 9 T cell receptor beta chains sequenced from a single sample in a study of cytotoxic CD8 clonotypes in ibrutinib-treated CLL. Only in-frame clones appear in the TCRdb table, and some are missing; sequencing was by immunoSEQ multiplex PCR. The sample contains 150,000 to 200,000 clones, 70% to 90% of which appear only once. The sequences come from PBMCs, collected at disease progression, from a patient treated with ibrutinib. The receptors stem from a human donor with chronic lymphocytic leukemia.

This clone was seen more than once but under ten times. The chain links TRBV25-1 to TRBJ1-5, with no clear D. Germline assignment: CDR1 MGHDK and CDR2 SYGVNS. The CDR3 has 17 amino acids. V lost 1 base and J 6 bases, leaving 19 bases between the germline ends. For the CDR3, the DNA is TGTGCCAGCAGTGAATTTATAACGAGGGTCCGGTCTCAGCCCCAGCATTTT. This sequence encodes CASSEFITRVRSQPQHF.

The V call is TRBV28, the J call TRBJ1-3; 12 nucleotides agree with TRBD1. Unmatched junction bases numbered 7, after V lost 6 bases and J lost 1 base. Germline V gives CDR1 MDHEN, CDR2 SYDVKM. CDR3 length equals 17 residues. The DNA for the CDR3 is TGTGCCAGCAGACCATGGGACAGGGGGCTTTCTGGAAACACCATATATTTT. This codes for CASRPWDRGLSGNTIYF.

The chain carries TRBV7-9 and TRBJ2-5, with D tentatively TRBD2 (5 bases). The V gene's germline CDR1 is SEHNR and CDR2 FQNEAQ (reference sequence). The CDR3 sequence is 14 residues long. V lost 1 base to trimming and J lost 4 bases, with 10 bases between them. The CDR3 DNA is TGTGCCAGCAGCTTAGTTCGGGGTCCAGAGACCCAGTACTTC. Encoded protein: CASSLVRGPETQYF. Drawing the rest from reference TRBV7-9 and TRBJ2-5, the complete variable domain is DTGVSQNPRHKITKRGQNVTFRCDPISEHNRLYWYRQTLGQGPEFLTYFQNEAQLEKSRLLSDRFSAERPKGSFSTLEIQRTEQGDSAMYLCASSLVRGPETQYFGPGTRLLVL.

The CDR3, as DNA: TGTGCCAGCAGCGTAGTTCCTCCGGCGGGGAACACCGGGGAGCTGTTTTTT. It codes for CASSVVPPAGNTGELFF. This rearrangement joins TRBV9 to TRBJ2-2; D may be TRBD2 (5 bases). With 0 bases removed from V and 1 base from J, the gap between germline ends came to 13 bases. CDR1 is SGDLS and CDR2 is YYNGEE in the germline V gene. The CDR3 is 17 residues long.

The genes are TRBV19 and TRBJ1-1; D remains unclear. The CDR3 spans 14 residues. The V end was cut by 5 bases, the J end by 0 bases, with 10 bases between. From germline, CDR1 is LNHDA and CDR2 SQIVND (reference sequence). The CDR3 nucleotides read TGTGCCAGTAGTTTTGATGCTTTGAACACTGAAGCTTTCTTT. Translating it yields CASSFDALNTEAFF.

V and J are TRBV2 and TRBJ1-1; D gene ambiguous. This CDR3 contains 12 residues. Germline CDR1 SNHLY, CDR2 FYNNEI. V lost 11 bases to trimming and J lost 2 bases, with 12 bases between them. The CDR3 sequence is CAGSGKNTEAFF. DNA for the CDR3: TGTGCCGGATCCGGGAAAAACACTGAAGCTTTCTTT.

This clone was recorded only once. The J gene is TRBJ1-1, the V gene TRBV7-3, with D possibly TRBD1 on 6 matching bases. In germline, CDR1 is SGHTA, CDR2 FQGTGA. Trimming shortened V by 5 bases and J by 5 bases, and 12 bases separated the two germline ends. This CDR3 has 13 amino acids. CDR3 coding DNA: TGTGCCAGCAGCCCTGTCCAGGGGACTGAAGCTTTCTTT. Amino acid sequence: CASSPVQGTEAFF.

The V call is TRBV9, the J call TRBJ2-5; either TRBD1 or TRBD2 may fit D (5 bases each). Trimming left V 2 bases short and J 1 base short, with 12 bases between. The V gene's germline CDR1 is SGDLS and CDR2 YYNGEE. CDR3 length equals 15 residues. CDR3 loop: CASSVLGVSQETQYF. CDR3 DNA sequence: TGTGCCAGCAGCGTCCTGGGGGTTTCCCAAGAGACCCAGTACTTC.

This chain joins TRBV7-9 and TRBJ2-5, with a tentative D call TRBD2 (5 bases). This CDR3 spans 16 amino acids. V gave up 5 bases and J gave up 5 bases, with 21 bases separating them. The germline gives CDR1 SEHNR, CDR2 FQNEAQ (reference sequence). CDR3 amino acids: CASSPPPGSLWETQYF. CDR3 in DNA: TGTGCCAGCAGCCCCCCCCCGGGGTCTCTTTGGGAGACCCAGTACTTC.